Here is one T cell receptor (beta chain) with its context. The repertoire was sequenced with immunoSEQ multiplex PCR; TCRdb's copy has only in-frame clones and lacks some. The repertoire holds roughly 120,000 clones, with around 81% as singletons. The data were obtained in a study of T cell responses to AZD1222 COVID-19 vaccine. The sample was peripheral blood, taken on day 0 of AZD1222 vaccination. This TCR came from an adult in good health.

In nucleotides, the CDR3 is TGTGCCAGCAGTCTCGACGGCCCGAGTGGAGGGAACACTGAAGCTTTCTTT. This sequence encodes CASSLDGPSGGNTEAFF. The chain is built from TRBV6-6 and TRBJ1-1; the D is unclear. V was trimmed by 5 bases and J by 1 base, leaving 20 bases between them. The germline CDR1 and CDR2 sequences are MNHNY and SVGAGI (reference sequence). The CDR3 extends over 17 amino acids.